The entry below describes one T cell receptor (beta chain). Its specificity is not known. This CDR3 has 18 residues. CDR1 LNHNV and CDR2 YYDKDF come from the germline V gene (reference sequence). V was pared by 1 base and J by 4 bases, with 13 bases of the junction left unmatched. Sequencing used immunoSEQ multiplex PCR; TCRdb keeps in-frame clones, though not all of them. The sample yields about 54,000 clones, about four fifths seen once. This specimen comes from a study of T cells in localized non-small cell lung cancer. Broader study findings: Tumor showed lower T cell clonality than uninvolved adjacent lung, where it was highest.

This chain joins TRBV15 and TRBJ2-5; 9 nucleotides line up with TRBD2. The sequence derives from a female donor older than 55 with stage II squamous cell lung carcinoma. The material sequenced was peripheral blood, taken before any cancer treatment. In DNA, the CDR3 is TGTGCCACCAGCAGAGGGGCCTCTGGCGGGGGGGCCCCAGAGACCCAGTACTTC. Translated: CATSRGASGGGAPETQYF.